The TCR beta chain described here comes from a study of shared clonotypes between healthy human individuals. The germline V and J ends were trimmed by 4 bases and 2 bases, with 16 bases remaining between them. Germline V lookup: CDR1 SGHRS, CDR2 YFSETQ. This CDR3 comprises 15 residues. Deep-level settings were used for running the assay. Each cell subset's genomic DNA was divided evenly among several immunoSEQ plates. Profiling relied on immunoSEQ multiplex PCR, and the TCRdb table lists in-frame clones only, not all of them. This sample has about 2 million clones; 85% to 95% occur once, and the top ten carry 0.13%.

The chain has TRBV5-1 and TRBJ2-7; possible D gene TRBD2, 5 bases. Material: naive CD4+ T cells sorted from blood. Subset meaning: CD45RA+ positively selected. The sequence came from a man younger than 35 in good health. CDR3 amino acids: CASSPEGSGTYEQYF. The CDR3 DNA reads TGCGCCAGCAGCCCCGAGGGCAGCGGCACCTACGAGCAGTACTTC.